The clone carrying this T cell receptor beta chain appeared many times. V was pared by 6 bases and J by 5 bases, with 2 bases of the junction left unmatched. This CDR3 is built from 14 residues. The germline V gene has CDR1 MNHEY and CDR2 SVGEGT. The data derive from a study of early T cells in non-severe SARS-CoV-2 infection. TCRdb ran MiXCR on the 5' RACE reads and lists one entry per CDR3 protein. The table lists tens of thousands of distinct CDR3 sequences, around 5.7% of them singletons. The input for sequencing was whole blood, taken at baseline. The chain has TRBV6-2 or TRBV6-3 and TRBJ2-5; 14 positions agree with TRBD2. This receptor was obtained from an adult who was a healthcare worker with PCR-confirmed SARS-CoV-2 infection or an uninfected control (not recorded which). The CDR3 DNA is TGTGCCAGCAGGGGACTAGCGGGAGTGGAGACCCAGTACTTC. This translates into CASRGLAGVETQYF.